Below, 17 T cell receptor beta chains from the same sample are listed, as sequenced in a study of technical replicates of blood from several donors. The assay was immunoSEQ multiplex PCR, and TCRdb's table has in-frame clones only and misses some. This table holds 75,000 to 100,000 clones, 94% found once. Source material: T cells isolated from PBMCs. The receptors here all came from a human donor in good health.

CDR3 sequence reads: CATKPKTRQAYEQYF. The CDR3 nucleotides are TGTGCCACCAAACCGAAGACTAGGCAGGCTTACGAGCAGTACTTC. V gene TRBV25-1 combines with J gene TRBJ2-7; D may be TRBD2 (6 bases). The CDR3 covers 15 residues. Germline V gene data show CDR1 as MGHDK and CDR2 as SYGVNS. The V and J ends lost 10 bases and 4 bases respectively, with 23 bases between them.

In this sample, this clone turned up once. The V gene is TRBV2, the J gene TRBJ2-7; 9 bases map to TRBD2. The V and J ends lost 6 bases and 0 bases, in that order; junction bases with no gene match: 18. CDR3 length: 19 residues. CDR1 and CDR2 from the germline V gene are SNHLY and FYNNEI. The CDR3 sequence: CASRNYYGTSRFYSYEQYF. As DNA, the CDR3 is TGTGCCAGCAGAAATTACTACGGGACTAGCAGATTCTACTCCTACGAGCAGTACTTC.

Written as DNA, the CDR3 is TGTGCCAGCAGCGCCTCAGGGGAAAACAATCAGCCCCAGCATTTT. Protein sequence: CASSASGENNQPQHF. The chain uses TRBV7-3 and TRBJ1-5; maybe TRBD1 (6 bases). The length of the CDR3 is 15 residues. Germline V gives CDR1 SGHTA, CDR2 FQGTGA. V lost 5 bases and J lost 3, with 14 bases in between.

This chain uses TRBV5-6 with TRBJ1-2; 12 bases match TRBD1. The CDR3 is 18 amino acids. The V gene's germline CDR1 is SGHDT and CDR2 YYEEEE. Trimming cost V 1 base and J 2 bases; bases outside gene matches: 9. The DNA of the CDR3 is TGTGCCAGCAGCTTGTCTCCGGGACAGGGGGCAAGCAACTATGGCTACACCTTC. It is translated as CASSLSPGQGASNYGYTF.

V usage is TRBV30 and J usage is TRBJ2-6, with 9 bases aligning to TRBD1. CDR3 length: 17 residues. J was trimmed by 0 bases and V by 0 bases; bases with no gene match: 3. CDR1 and CDR2 from the germline V gene are GTSNPN and SVGIG (reference sequence). The CDR3 is CAWSVRGQGSGANVLTF. For the CDR3, the DNA is TGTGCCTGGAGTGTACGGGGACAGGGCTCTGGGGCCAACGTCCTGACTTTC.

The V gene is TRBV25-1, the J gene TRBJ2-1; 9 bases agree with TRBD2. V was pared by 4 bases and J by 2 bases, with 3 bases of the junction left unmatched. Germline CDR1 and CDR2: MGHDK and SYGVNS. The CDR3 extends over 15 amino acids. CDR3 sequence (DNA): TGTGCCAGCAGTGCCCTAGCGGGAACCTACAATGAGCAGTTCTTC. It encodes CASSALAGTYNEQFF.

The rearrangement links TRBV29-1 to TRBJ2-1; 8 positions agree with TRBD1. The CDR3 is 13 amino acids. Germline lookup yields CDR1 SQVTM and CDR2 ANQGSEA. V shed 3 bases, J shed 6 bases, and the junction held 4 bases outside the gene matches. CDR3 residues: CSVDVTGVNEQFF. The CDR3 bases are TGCAGCGTTGATGTGACAGGGGTCAATGAGCAGTTCTTC.

The chain employs TRBV5-4 and TRBJ1-2; the D gene is possibly TRBD1 (5 bases). CDR3 length equals 16 residues. Deletions cut 0 bases from V and 3 bases from J, with 15 bases between. Germline values: CDR1 SGHNT, CDR2 YYREEE (reference sequence). Here the CDR3 reads CASSLEVSGTYYGYTF. DNA for the CDR3: TGTGCCAGCAGCTTGGAGGTTTCAGGGACTTACTATGGCTACACCTTC.

The V call is TRBV13, the J call TRBJ2-7; 10 bases fit TRBD2. This CDR3 comprises 16 residues. Trimming cost V 5 bases and J 0 bases; bases outside gene matches: 7. Germline CDR1 is PRHDT and CDR2 is FYEKMQ (reference sequence). In nucleotides, the CDR3 is TGTGCCAGCAGCGGTCTAGCGGGAGTAGACTCCTACGAGCAGTACTTC. This gives the protein CASSGLAGVDSYEQYF.

V gene TRBV14 combines with J gene TRBJ2-1; 8 bases fit TRBD2. Per germline, CDR1 SGHDN and CDR2 FVKESK. There are 17 residues in the CDR3. V trimming: 2 bases; J trimming: 7 bases; junction bases outside the gene matches: 13. DNA for the CDR3: TGTGCCAGCAGCCAACGAGGTGGCGGGGGGCCGGGGAATGAGCAGTTCTTC. Amino acids: CASSQRGGGGPGNEQFF.

The chain uses TRBV18 and TRBJ2-7, with 10 bases fitting TRBD1. The CDR3 is made up of 15 amino acids. V dropped 3 bases and J dropped 2; count of bases not matched to a gene: 4. Germline V CDR1 and CDR2: KGHSH, LQKENI. The DNA for the CDR3 is TGTGCCAGCTCACCTGGGACAGGGGCCCCCTACGAGCAGTACTTC. This encodes CASSPGTGAPYEQYF.

This rearrangement joins TRBV7-8 to TRBJ2-3; 8 nucleotides agree with TRBD1. The CDR3 is 14 amino acids. V was pared by 5 bases and J by 8 bases, with 9 bases of the junction left unmatched. The germline V gene has CDR1 SGHVS and CDR2 FQNEAQ. CDR3 loop: CASSPGQGATTQYF. The CDR3 DNA is TGTGCCAGCAGCCCAGGACAGGGAGCTACTACGCAGTATTTT.

CDR3 nucleotide sequence: TGTGCCAGCAGTTTTAGGACAGGTCACGGGGAGCTGTTTTTT. It translates to CASSFRTGHGELFF. The chain has TRBV27 and TRBJ2-2; 7 bases fit TRBD1. Per germline, CDR1 MNHEY and CDR2 SMNVEV (reference sequence). Germline trimming cut 3 bases from V and 7 bases from J; bases unmatched to any gene: 5. The CDR3 runs 14 residues.

The chain employs TRBV21-1 and TRBJ2-2; the table's TRBD2 call for D was not verified on the DNA. TRBV21-1 is shown as a pseudogene. This CDR3 comprises 12 residues. CDR3 amino acids: CASSLGTGELFF. The CDR3 DNA follows: TGTGCCAGCAGCCTCGGCACCGGGGAGCTGTTTTTT.

V and J are TRBV7-6 and TRBJ1-1, with a tentative D call TRBD1 (5 bases). Germline V gene sequence: CDR1 SGHVS, CDR2 FNYEAQ. Trimming stripped 5 bases from V and 4 bases from J, with 17 bases between. The CDR3 contains 15 residues. CDR3 loop: CASSPSGRGGTEAFF. The DNA for the CDR3 is TGTGCCAGCAGCCCGTCCGGGAGGGGAGGCACTGAAGCTTTCTTT.

The chain is built from TRBV19 and TRBJ1-2; D gene unclear. This CDR3 is built from 17 residues. Germline V gives CDR1 LNHDA, CDR2 SQIVND (reference sequence). Trimming left V 7 bases short and J 6 bases short, with 27 bases between. DNA of the CDR3: TGTGCCAGTACCCTCCAAGCGGGCAGGCCGGTAGAGGATGGCTACACCTTC. Its protein is CASTLQAGRPVEDGYTF.

This chain uses TRBV7-3 with TRBJ2-3; D call uncertain. CDR3 length equals 13 residues. Trimming removed 2 bases at V and 5 bases at J, with 8 bases between. Germline-derived CDR1 and CDR2 are SGHTA and FQGTGA. The CDR3 sequence is CASSLSPGDTQYF. Written as DNA, the CDR3 is TGTGCCAGCAGCTTATCCCCCGGAGATACGCAGTATTTT.